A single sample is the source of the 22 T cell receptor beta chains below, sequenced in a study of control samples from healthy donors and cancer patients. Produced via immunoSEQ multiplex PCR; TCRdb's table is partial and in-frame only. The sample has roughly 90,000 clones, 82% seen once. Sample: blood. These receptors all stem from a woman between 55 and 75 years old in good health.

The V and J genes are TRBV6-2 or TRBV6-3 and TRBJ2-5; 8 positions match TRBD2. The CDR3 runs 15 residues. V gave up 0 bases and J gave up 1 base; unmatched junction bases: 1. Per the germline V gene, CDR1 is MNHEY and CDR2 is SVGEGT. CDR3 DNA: TGTGCCAGCAGTTACTCGCGGGGGGTCCAAGAGACCCAGTACTTC. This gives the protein CASSYSRGVQETQYF.

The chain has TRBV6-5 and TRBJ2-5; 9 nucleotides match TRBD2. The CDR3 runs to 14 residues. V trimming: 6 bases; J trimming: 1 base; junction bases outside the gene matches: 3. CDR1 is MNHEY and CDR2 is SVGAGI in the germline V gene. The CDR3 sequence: CASSLAGLQETQYF. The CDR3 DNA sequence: TGTGCCAGCAGCCTAGCGGGGCTCCAAGAGACCCAGTACTTC.

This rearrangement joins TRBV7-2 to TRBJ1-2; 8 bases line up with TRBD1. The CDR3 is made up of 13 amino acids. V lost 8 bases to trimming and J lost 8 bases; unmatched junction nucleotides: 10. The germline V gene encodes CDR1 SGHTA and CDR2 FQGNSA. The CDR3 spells CASARQGNEGYTF. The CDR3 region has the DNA TGTGCCAGCGCCAGACAGGGGAATGAGGGCTACACCTTC.

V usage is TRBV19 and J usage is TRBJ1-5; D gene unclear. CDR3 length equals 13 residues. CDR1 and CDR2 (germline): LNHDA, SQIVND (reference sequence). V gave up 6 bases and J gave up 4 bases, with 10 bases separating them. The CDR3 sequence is CASSRGLNQPQHF. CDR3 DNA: TGTGCCAGTAGCAGAGGGCTAAATCAGCCCCAGCATTTT. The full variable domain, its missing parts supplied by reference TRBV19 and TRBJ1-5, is DGGITQSPKYLFRKEGQNVTLSCEQNLNHDAMYWYRQDPGQGLRLIYYSQIVNDFQKGDIAEGYSVSREKKESFPLTVTSAQKNPTAFYLCASSRGLNQPQHFGDGTRLSIL.

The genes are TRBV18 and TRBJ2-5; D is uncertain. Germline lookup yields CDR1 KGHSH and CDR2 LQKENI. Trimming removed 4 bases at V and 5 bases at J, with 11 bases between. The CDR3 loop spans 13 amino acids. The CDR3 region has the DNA TGTGCCAGCTCACGGGAACTTGGGGAGACCCAGTACTTC. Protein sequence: CASSRELGETQYF.

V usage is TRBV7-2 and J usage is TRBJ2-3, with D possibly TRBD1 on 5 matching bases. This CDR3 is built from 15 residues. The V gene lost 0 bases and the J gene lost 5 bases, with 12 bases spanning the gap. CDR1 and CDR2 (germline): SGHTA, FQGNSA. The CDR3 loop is CASSLAGAYGDTQYF. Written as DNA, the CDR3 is TGTGCCAGCAGCTTAGCTGGGGCCTATGGAGATACGCAGTATTTT.

CDR3 coding DNA: TGTGCCAGCAGTTTCGACAGCAATCAGCCCCAGCATTTT. Its protein is CASSFDSNQPQHF. V usage is TRBV12-3 or TRBV12-4 and J usage is TRBJ1-5, with D hard to call. V was trimmed by 3 bases and J by 1 base, leaving 4 bases between them. This CDR3 is built from 13 residues.

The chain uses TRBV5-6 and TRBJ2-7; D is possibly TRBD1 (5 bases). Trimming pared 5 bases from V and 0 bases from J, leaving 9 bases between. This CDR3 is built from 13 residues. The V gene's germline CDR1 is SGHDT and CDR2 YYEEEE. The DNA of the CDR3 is TGTGCCAGCAGAAGACAGCTCTCCTACGAGCAGTACTTC. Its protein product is CASRRQLSYEQYF.

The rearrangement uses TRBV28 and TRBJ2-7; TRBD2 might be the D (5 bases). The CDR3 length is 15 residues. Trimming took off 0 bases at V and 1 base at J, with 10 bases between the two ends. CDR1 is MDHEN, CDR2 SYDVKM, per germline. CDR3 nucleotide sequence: TGTGCCAGCAGTTTATGGAGCGGCTCATCCTACGAGCAGTACTTC. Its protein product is CASSLWSGSSYEQYF. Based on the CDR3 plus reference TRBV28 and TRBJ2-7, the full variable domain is DVKVTQSSRYLVKRTGEKVFLECVQDMDHENMFWYRQDPGLGLRLIYFSYDVKMKEKGDIPEGYSVSREKKERFSLILESASTNQTSMYLCASSLWSGSSYEQYFGPGTRLTVT.

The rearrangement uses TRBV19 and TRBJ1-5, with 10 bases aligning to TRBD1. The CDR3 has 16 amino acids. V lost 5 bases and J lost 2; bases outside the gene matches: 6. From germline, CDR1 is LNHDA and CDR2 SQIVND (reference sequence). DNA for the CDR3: TGTGCCAGTAGTTTCCGGGGGACAGGGGGCAATCAGCCCCAGCATTTT. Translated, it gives CASSFRGTGGNQPQHF.

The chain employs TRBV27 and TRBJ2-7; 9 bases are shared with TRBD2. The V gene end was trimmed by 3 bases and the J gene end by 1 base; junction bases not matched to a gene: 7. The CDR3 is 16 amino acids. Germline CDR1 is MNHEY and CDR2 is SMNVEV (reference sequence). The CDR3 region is CASSFSRTSGSYEQYF. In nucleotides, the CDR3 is TGTGCCAGCAGTTTTTCCCGAACTAGCGGGTCCTACGAGCAGTACTTC.

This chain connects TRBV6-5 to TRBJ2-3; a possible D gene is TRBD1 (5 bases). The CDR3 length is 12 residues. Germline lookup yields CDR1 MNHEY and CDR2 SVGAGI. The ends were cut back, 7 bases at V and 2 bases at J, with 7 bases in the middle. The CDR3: CASTRATDTQYF. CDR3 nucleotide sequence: TGTGCCAGCACCAGGGCCACAGATACGCAGTATTTT.

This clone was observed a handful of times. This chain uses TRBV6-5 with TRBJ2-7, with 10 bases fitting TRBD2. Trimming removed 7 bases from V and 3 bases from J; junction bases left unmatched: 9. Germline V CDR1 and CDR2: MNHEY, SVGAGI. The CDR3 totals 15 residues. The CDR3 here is CASTLTSGSVYEQYF. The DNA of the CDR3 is TGTGCCAGCACCCTGACTAGCGGGTCTGTCTACGAGCAGTACTTC.

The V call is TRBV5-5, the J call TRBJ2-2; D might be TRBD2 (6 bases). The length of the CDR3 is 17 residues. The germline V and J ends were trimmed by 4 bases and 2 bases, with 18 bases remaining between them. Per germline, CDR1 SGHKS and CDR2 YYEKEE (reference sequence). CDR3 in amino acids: CASSLAGLASNTGELFF. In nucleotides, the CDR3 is TGTGCCAGCAGCCTGGCGGGCCTAGCGAGTAACACCGGGGAGCTGTTTTTT.

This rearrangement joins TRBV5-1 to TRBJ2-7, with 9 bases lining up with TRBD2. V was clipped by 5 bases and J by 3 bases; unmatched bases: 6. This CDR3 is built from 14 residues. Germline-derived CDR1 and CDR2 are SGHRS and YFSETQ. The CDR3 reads CASRPGLAFYEQYF. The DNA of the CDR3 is TGCGCCAGCAGACCGGGACTAGCTTTCTACGAGCAGTACTTC.

In DNA form, the CDR3 reads TGTGCCAGCAGCTTAAAGACGGCGAACACTGAAGCTTTCTTT. Protein: CASSLKTANTEAFF. The chain joins TRBV7-6 to TRBJ1-1; D is unclear. The CDR3 covers 14 residues. Per the germline V gene, CDR1 is SGHVS and CDR2 is FNYEAQ. Trimming left V 2 bases short and J 1 base short, with 8 bases between.

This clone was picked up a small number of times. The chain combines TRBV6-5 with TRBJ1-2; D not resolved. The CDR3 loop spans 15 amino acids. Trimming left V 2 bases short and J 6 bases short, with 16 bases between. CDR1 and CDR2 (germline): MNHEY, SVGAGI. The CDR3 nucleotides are TGTGCCAGCAGTTACGGGAGGGCCCCGCAGAATGGCTACACCTTC. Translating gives CASSYGRAPQNGYTF.

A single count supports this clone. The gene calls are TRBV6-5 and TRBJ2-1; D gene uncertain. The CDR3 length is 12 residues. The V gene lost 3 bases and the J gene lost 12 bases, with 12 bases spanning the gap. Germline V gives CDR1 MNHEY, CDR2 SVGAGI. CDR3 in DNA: TGTGCCAGCAGTTATATAGGGCAGAGGCAGTTCTTC. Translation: CASSYIGQRQFF.

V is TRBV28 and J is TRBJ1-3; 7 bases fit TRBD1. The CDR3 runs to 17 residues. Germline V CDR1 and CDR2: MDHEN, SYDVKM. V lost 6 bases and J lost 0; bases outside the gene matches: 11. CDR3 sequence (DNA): TGTGCCAGCAGATTACAGGGGCGCCTATTCTCTGGAAACACCATATATTTT. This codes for CASRLQGRLFSGNTIYF. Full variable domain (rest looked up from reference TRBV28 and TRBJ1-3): DVKVTQSSRYLVKRTGEKVFLECVQDMDHENMFWYRQDPGLGLRLIYFSYDVKMKEKGDIPEGYSVSREKKERFSLILESASTNQTSMYLCASRLQGRLFSGNTIYFGEGSWLTVV.

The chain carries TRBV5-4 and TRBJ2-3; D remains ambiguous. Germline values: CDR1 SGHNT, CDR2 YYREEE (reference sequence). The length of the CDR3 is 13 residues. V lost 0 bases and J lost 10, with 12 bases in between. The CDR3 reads CASSLASGLAQYF. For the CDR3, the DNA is TGTGCCAGCAGCTTGGCATCAGGATTGGCGCAGTATTTT.

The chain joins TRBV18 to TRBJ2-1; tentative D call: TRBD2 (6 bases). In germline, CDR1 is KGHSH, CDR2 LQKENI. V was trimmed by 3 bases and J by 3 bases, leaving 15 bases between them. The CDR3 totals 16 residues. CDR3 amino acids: CASSPRGGTGYNEQFF. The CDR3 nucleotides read TGTGCCAGCTCACCTAGAGGCGGGACGGGCTACAATGAGCAGTTCTTC. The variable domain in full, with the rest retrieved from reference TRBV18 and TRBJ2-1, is NAGVMQNPRHLVRRRGQEARLRCSPMKGHSHVYWYRQLPEEGLKFMVYLQKENIIDESGMPKERFSAEFPKEGPSILRIQQVVRGDSAAYFCASSPRGGTGYNEQFFGPGTRLTVL.

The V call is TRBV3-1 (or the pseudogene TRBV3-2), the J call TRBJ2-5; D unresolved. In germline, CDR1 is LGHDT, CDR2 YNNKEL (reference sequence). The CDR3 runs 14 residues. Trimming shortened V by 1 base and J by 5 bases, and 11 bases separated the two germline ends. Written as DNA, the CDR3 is TGTGCCAGCAGCCAAGCTAACGCCCGTGAGACCCAGTACTTC. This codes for CASSQANARETQYF.